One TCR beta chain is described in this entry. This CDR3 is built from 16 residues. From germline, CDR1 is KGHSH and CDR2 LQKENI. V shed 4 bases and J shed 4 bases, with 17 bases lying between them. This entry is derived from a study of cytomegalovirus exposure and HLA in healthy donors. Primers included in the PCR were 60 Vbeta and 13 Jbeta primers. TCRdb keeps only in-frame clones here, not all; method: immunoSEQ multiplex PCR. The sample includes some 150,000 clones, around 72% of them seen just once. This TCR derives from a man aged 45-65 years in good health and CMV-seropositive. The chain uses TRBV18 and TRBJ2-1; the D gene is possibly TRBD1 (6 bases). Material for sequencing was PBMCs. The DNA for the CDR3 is TGTGCCAGCTCACTTCGCTCAGGGGTCTTATACAATGAGCAGTTCTTC. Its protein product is CASSLRSGVLYNEQFF.